This T cell receptor (beta chain) was identified during a study of spatial heterogeneity in lung cancer. Study in general: Consistently, beta-chain sequences turned up in larger numbers than alpha-chain sequences did. For the average unique TCR and UMI combination, more than 8.5 occurrences appeared in raw reads.

This clonotype was counted between two and nine times. In the library, each TCR cDNA molecule bore its own unique molecular identifier. TCRdb called the 5' RACE reads again in MiXCR, with one record for every CDR3 protein. The data hold about 82,000 distinct CDR3 sequences, with roughly 12% observed a single time. Regarding time point: sample taken at primary tumor resection. Unsorted whole RNA of tumor, nontumor lung or frozen PBMC was sequenced. Samples came from 60 to 75 TRACERx patients with untreated early-stage lung cancer. Germline V gene lookup returns CDR1 SGDLS and CDR2 YYNGEE. V shed 4 bases and J shed 3 bases, with 4 bases lying between them. The CDR3 extends over 12 amino acids.

Sequenced here: PBMCs, sampled at surgery. The rearrangement links TRBV9 to TRBJ2-2; no clear D gene. The receptor comes from a male donor with early-stage non-small cell lung cancer. CDR3 in amino acids: CASSPHTGELFF. The CDR3 region has the DNA TGTGCCAGCAGCCCCCACACCGGGGAGCTGTTTTTT. Complete variable domain (other parts from reference TRBV9 and TRBJ2-2): DSGVTQTPKHLITATGQRVTLRCSPRSGDLSVYWYQQSLDQGLQFLIQYYNGEERAKGNILERFSAQQFPDLHSELNLSSLELGDSALYFCASSPHTGELFFGEGSRLTVL.